A single sample gave rise to the 15 T cell receptor beta chains below, sequenced in a study of response to subunit inactivated influenza vaccine. MiXCR, run by TCRdb on the RT-PCR reads, gives a single entry per CDR3 protein. The repertoire consists of over 650,000 distinct CDR3 sequences, with 15% to 20% occurring once and the leading ten covering roughly 10%. The sequencing used PBMCs from blood, collected roughly 5 days after vaccination. The source of these receptors is a man aged 45-65 years who received an inactivated influenza vaccine.

This clonotype was counted a few times. The chain uses TRBV10-3 and TRBJ2-5, with 8 bases aligning to TRBD1. V lost 6 bases to trimming and J lost 3 bases; unmatched junction nucleotides: 6. The CDR3 loop spans 14 amino acids. Germline lookup yields CDR1 ENHRY and CDR2 SYGVKD. The CDR3 DNA is TGTGCCATCAGCCATAGACAGGGGAAAGAGACCCAGTACTTC. It codes for CAISHRQGKETQYF.

In this sample, this clonotype turned up a few times. The chain combines TRBV28 with TRBJ1-6, with TRBD1 as a possible D gene (6 bases). CDR3 length: 17 amino acids. Per the germline V gene, CDR1 is MDHEN and CDR2 is SYDVKM. V lost 4 bases to trimming and J lost 2 bases, with 15 bases between them. The CDR3 reads CASSSVDGQTYNSPLHF. The CDR3 DNA is TGTGCCAGCAGTTCTGTAGACGGACAGACCTATAATTCACCCCTCCACTTT. Variable domain in full (rest from reference TRBV28 and TRBJ1-6): DVKVTQSSRYLVKRTGEKVFLECVQDMDHENMFWYRQDPGLGLRLIYFSYDVKMKEKGDIPEGYSVSREKKERFSLILESASTNQTSMYLCASSSVDGQTYNSPLHFGNGTRLTVT.

The rearrangement uses TRBV20-1 and TRBJ2-3, with 11 bases matching TRBD2. The CDR3 is 17 residues long. Germline V gene data show CDR1 as DFQATT and CDR2 as SNEGSKA (reference sequence). V was pared by 0 bases and J by 3 bases, with 8 bases of the junction left unmatched. The CDR3 DNA reads TGCAGTGCTAGAGATCTACTAGCGGGAGATTCAACAGATACGCAGTATTTT. Translation gives CSARDLLAGDSTDTQYF.

This clonotype was seen only a few times. The rearrangement joins TRBV28 to TRBJ2-1, with D possibly TRBD2 on 5 matching bases. The CDR3 has 16 amino acids. The germline V and J ends were trimmed by 6 bases and 5 bases, with 20 bases remaining between them. The V gene's germline CDR1 is MDHEN and CDR2 SYDVKM. The CDR3 loop reads CASRRQLVAGNNEQFF. The DNA for the CDR3 is TGTGCCAGCAGACGCCAATTAGTGGCGGGTAACAATGAGCAGTTCTTC.

V and J are TRBV5-1 and TRBJ2-7, with 13 bases lining up with TRBD2. Unmatched junction bases numbered 2, after V lost 0 bases and J lost 5 bases. This CDR3 is built from 15 residues. Per germline, CDR1 SGHRS and CDR2 YFSETQ. Here the CDR3 reads CASSLGGLAGHEQYF. The CDR3 nucleotides are TGCGCCAGCAGCTTGGGGGGACTAGCGGGACACGAGCAGTACTTC.

The chain uses TRBV28 and TRBJ2-3; 8 bases are a match to TRBD1. The V gene end was trimmed by 2 bases and the J gene end by 4 bases; junction bases not matched to a gene: 8. CDR3 length: 16 residues. Germline-derived CDR1 and CDR2 are MDHEN and SYDVKM. CDR3 sequence: CASSLPGQGGPDTQYF. CDR3 coding DNA: TGTGCCAGCAGTTTACCAGGACAGGGAGGCCCAGATACGCAGTATTTT.

This clonotype was observed a few times. V and J are TRBV12-3 or TRBV12-4 and TRBJ2-1, with 7 bases that match TRBD2. The ends lost 5 bases at V and 14 bases at J; junction bases unmatched: 9. The CDR3 runs 12 residues. The CDR3 DNA reads TGTGCCAGCAGTCCACCTAGACTAGCTAAGTTCTTC. Protein: CASSPPRLAKFF.

This clonotype was seen a handful of times. The chain recombines TRBV5-4 with TRBJ2-3; TRBD2 agrees at 7 bases. This CDR3 comprises 16 residues. V gave up 3 bases and J gave up 1 base; unmatched junction bases: 8. Germline CDR1 reads SGHNT; CDR2 reads YYREEE (reference sequence). CDR3 nucleotides: TGTGCCAGCAGCTCCATGGTGAGCGGGGGCACAGATACGCAGTATTTT. Translating it yields CASSSMVSGGTDTQYF. Filled out from reference TRBV5-4 and TRBJ2-3, the complete variable domain reads ETGVTQSPTHLIKTRGQQVTLRCSSQSGHNTVSWYQQALGQGPQFIFQYYREEENGRGNFPPRFSGLQFPNYSSELNVNALELDDSALYLCASSSMVSGGTDTQYFGPGTRLTVL.

This clonotype showed up just a few times. The V gene is TRBV10-3, the J gene TRBJ1-1, with D perhaps TRBD1 (5 bases). Germline lookup yields CDR1 ENHRY and CDR2 SYGVKD. V lost 2 bases, J lost 5 bases, and 15 bases lay in between. The CDR3 runs 15 residues. The CDR3 DNA sequence: TGTGCCATCAGTGAGGGGGACGGACGGGAGACTGAAGCTTTCTTT. Translation: CAISEGDGRETEAFF.

This clonotype appeared a few times. The chain couples TRBV5-1 to TRBJ2-4, with D perhaps TRBD1 (6 bases). V lost 3 bases, J lost 7 bases, and 14 bases lay in between. The CDR3 has 14 residues. CDR1 is SGHRS and CDR2 is YFSETQ in the germline V gene. The CDR3 is CASSSTSQGNIQYF. For the CDR3, the DNA is TGCGCCAGCAGCTCAACCTCACAGGGTAACATTCAGTACTTC.

The J gene is TRBJ2-1, the V gene TRBV6-5; D not resolved. This CDR3 region has 12 residues. CDR1 and CDR2 from the germline V gene are MNHEY and SVGAGI. V was shortened by 6 bases and J by 8 bases, with 11 bases between the two germline ends. The DNA of the CDR3 is TGTGCCAGCAGGACGATTAGAGATGAGCAGTTCTTC. Encoded protein: CASRTIRDEQFF.

This CDR3 reads CASRGFDRENSPLHF. CDR3 bases: TGCGCCAGCCGTGGTTTTGACAGGGAAAATTCACCCCTCCACTTT. The chain has TRBV5-1 and TRBJ1-6; 7 nucleotides align to TRBD1. CDR3 length: 15 residues. Looked up from germline, CDR1 is SGHRS and CDR2 is YFSETQ. V lost 7 bases and J lost 7; bases outside the gene matches: 11.

This clonotype was recorded once. The chain couples TRBV7-6 to TRBJ2-1, with 9 bases matching TRBD1. Germline V gene lookup returns CDR1 SGHVS and CDR2 FNYEAQ. The CDR3 contains 16 residues. Trimming at V came to 1 base and at J to 3 bases, leaving 4 bases not matched to a gene. The DNA for the CDR3 is TGTGCCAGCAGCTTAGGAGGACAGGGGTACTACAATGAGCAGTTCTTC. It specifies CASSLGGQGYYNEQFF.

The CDR3 bases are TGTGCCAGCAGCTTAGGCCTGAATAGCGGGAGATCATCAGATACGCAGTATTTT. The encoded protein is CASSLGLNSGRSSDTQYF. The gene calls are TRBV13 and TRBJ2-3; 9 positions match TRBD2. CDR1 and CDR2 from the germline V gene are PRHDT and FYEKMQ (reference sequence). After removal of 0 bases from V and 4 bases from J, the junction contained 11 bases not matched to a gene. CDR3 length: 18 residues.

CDR3 in DNA: TGTGCCACCAGCAGAGGATCTAGGAACACTGAAGCTTTCTTT. Its translation: CATSRGSRNTEAFF. V usage is TRBV15 and J usage is TRBJ1-1; no firm D call. The germline V and J ends were trimmed by 1 base and 1 base, with 7 bases remaining between them. Germline CDR1 reads LNHNV; CDR2 reads YYDKDF (reference sequence). The CDR3 is made up of 14 amino acids.